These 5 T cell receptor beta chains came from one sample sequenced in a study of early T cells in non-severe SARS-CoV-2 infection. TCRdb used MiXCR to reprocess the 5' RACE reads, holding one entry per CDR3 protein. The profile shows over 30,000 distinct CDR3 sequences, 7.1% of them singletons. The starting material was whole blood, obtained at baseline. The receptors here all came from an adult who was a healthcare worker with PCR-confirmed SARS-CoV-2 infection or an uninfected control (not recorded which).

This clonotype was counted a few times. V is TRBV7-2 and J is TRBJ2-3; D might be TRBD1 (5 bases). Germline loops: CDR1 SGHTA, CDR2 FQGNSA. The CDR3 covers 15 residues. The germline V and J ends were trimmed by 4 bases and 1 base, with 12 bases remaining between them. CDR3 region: CASSSGSHRTDTQYF. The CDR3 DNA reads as TGTGCCAGCAGCTCAGGGTCCCATCGCACAGATACGCAGTATTTT.

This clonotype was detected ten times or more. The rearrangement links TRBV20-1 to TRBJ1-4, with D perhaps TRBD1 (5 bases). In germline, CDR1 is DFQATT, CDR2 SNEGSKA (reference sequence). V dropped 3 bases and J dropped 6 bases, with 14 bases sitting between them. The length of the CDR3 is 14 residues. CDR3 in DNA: TGCAGTGCTAGTCTATGGGACGGCTATGAAAAACTGTTTTTT. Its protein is CSASLWDGYEKLFF.

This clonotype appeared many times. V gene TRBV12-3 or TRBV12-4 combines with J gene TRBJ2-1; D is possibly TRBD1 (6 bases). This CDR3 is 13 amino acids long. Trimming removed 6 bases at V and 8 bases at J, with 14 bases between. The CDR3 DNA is TGTGCCAGCAGACCTTCAGGGGTCCATGAGCAGTTCTTC. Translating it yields CASRPSGVHEQFF.

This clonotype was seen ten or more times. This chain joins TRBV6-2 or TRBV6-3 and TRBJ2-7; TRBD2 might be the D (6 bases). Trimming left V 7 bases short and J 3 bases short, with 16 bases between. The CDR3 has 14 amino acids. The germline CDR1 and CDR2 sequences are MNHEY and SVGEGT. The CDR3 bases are TGTGCCAGCATTAAGACTAGGTCTGACTACGAGCAGTACTTC. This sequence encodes CASIKTRSDYEQYF.

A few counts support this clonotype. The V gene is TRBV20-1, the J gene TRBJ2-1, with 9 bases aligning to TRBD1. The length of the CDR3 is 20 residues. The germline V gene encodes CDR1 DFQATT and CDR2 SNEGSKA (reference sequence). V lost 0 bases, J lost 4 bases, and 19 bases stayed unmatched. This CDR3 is CSARDYKLRQGGTIYNEQFF. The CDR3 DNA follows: TGCAGTGCTAGAGACTACAAACTCCGACAGGGGGGGACCATATACAATGAGCAGTTCTTC.